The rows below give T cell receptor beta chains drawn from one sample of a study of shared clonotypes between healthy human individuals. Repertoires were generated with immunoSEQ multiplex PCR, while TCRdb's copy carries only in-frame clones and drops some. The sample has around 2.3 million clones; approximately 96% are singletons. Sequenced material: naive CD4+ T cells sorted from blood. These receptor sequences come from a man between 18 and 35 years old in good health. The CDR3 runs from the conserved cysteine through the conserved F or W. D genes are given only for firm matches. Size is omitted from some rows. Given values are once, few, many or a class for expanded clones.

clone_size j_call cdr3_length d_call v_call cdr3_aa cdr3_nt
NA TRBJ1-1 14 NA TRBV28 CASSLTAQVFEAFF TGTGCCAGCAGTCTCACCGCACAGGTGTTTGAAGCTTTCTTT
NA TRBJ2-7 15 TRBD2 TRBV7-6 CASSPGLASSYEQYF TGTGCCAGCAGCCCGGGACTAGCATCATCCTACGAGCAGTACTTC
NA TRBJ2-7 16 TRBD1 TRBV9 CASSVAGDRGLYEQYF TGTGCCAGCAGCGTAGCAGGGGACAGGGGGCTGTACGAGCAGTACTTC
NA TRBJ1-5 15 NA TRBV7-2 CASSLDLGPQEAQHF TGTGCCAGCAGCTTAGATCTTGGGCCCCAGGAGGCCCAGCATTTT
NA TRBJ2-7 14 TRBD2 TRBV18 CASTPGLSSYEQYF TGTGCCAGCACACCGGGACTATCCTCCTACGAGCAGTACTTC
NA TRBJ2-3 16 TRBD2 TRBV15 CATSPRTSLNTDTQYF TGTGCCACCAGCCCCCGGACTAGCTTAAACACAGATACGCAGTATTTT
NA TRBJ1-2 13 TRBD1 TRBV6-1 CASSEAGGQSYTF TGTGCCAGCAGTGAAGCGGGGGGACAGAGCTACACCTTC
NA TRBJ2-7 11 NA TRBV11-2 CASTPGYEQYF TGTGCCAGCACCCCGGGGTACGAGCAGTACTTC
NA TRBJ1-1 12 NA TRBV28 CASSSQSGQAFF TGTGCCAGCAGCTCCCAATCGGGCCAAGCTTTCTTT
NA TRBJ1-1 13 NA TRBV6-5 CASRVDRNTEAFF TGTGCCAGCAGAGTCGACAGGAACACTGAAGCTTTCTTT
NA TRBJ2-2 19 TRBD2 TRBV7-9 CASSLERPPGLGRAGELFF TGTGCCAGCAGCTTAGAGCGCCCCCCGGGCCTAGGGAGGGCCGGGGAGCTGTTTTTT
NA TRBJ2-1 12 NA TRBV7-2 CASSLDFLDMFF TGTGCCAGCAGCCTGGACTTTTTGGATATGTTCTTC
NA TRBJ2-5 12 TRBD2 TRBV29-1 CSAGRGDGTQYF TGCAGCGCGGGCCGGGGGGACGGGACCCAGTACTTC
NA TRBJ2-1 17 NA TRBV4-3 CASSQATTLDYYNEQFF TGCGCCAGCAGCCAAGCAACCACCCTGGACTACTACAATGAGCAGTTCTTC
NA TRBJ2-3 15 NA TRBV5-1 CASSDRYQSTDTQYF TGCGCCAGCAGTGATCGATACCAAAGCACAGATACGCAGTATTTT
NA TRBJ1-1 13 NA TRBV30 CAWSVLGGTEAFF TGTGCCTGGAGTGTATTGGGGGGGACTGAAGCTTTCTTT
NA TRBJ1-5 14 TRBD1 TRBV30 CAWSTDRVQDAQHF TGTGCCTGGAGTACCGACAGGGTCCAGGATGCCCAGCATTTT
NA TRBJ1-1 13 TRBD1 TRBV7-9 CASSPQGPTEAFF TGTGCCAGCAGCCCACAGGGGCCCACTGAAGCTTTCTTT
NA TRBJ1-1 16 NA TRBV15 CATSREGTDMNTEAFF TGTGCCACCAGCAGGGAAGGGACTGATATGAACACTGAAGCTTTCTTT
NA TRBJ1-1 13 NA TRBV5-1 CASSFLRGTEAFF TGCGCCAGCAGCTTCTTAAGGGGGACGGAAGCTTTCTTT
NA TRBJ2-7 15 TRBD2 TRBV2 CASQLGTSESYEQYF TGTGCCAGCCAGCTAGGGACTAGCGAATCCTACGAGCAGTACTTC
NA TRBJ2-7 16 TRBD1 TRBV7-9 CASSLGKQGAGYEQYF TGTGCCAGCAGCTTAGGGAAACAGGGGGCGGGCTACGAGCAGTACTTC
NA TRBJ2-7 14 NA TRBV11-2 CASSLERISYEQYF TGTGCCAGCAGCTTAGAGCGGATTTCCTACGAGCAGTACTTC
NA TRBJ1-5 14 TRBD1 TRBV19 CASSIDDRDQPQHF TGTGCCAGTAGTATAGACGACAGGGATCAGCCCCAGCATTTT
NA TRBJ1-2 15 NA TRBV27 CASSLSLGGGYGYTF TGTGCCAGCAGTTTATCGCTAGGCGGTGGGTATGGCTACACCTTC
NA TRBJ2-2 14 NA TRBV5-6 CASSLRVNTGELFF TGTGCCAGCAGCCTTCGGGTGAACACCGGGGAGCTGTTTTTT
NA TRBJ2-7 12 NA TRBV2 CASSQTGNLDYF TGTGCCAGCAGTCAAACCGGGAACCTCGATTACTTC
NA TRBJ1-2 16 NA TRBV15 CATSRDRAGANYGYTF TGTGCCACCAGCAGAGATCGGGCAGGAGCTAACTATGGCTACACCTTC
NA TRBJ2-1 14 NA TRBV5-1 CASSLLGHYNEQFF TGCGCCAGCAGCTTGTTAGGTCACTACAATGAGCAGTTCTTC
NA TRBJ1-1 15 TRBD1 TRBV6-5 CASSYLRTGNTEAFF TGTGCCAGCAGTTACCTACGGACAGGGAACACTGAAGCTTTCTTT
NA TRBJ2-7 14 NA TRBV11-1 CASSSRGGSYEQYF TGTGCCAGCAGCTCCAGGGGGGGAAGCTACGAGCAGTACTTC
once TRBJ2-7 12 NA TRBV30 CAWSVTQTEQYF TGTGCCTGGAGTGTCACCCAGACCGAGCAGTACTTC
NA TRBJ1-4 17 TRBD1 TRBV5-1 CASSSNPGQGLNEKLFF TGCGCCAGCAGCTCAAACCCGGGACAGGGACTTAATGAAAAACTGTTTTTT
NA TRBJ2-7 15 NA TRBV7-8 CASSLVLDTFYEQYF TGTGCCAGCAGCTTAGTCCTGGACACCTTCTACGAGCAGTACTTC
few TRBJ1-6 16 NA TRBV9 CASSVSETSRGSPLHF TGTGCCAGCAGCGTGTCTGAGACATCCAGGGGTTCACCCCTCCACTTT
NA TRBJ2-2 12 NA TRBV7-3 CASSLQGGELFF TGTGCCAGCAGCTTACAGGGCGGGGAGCTGTTTTTT
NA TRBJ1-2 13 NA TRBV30 CALNRVSNYGYTF TGTGCCTTAAACAGGGTATCTAACTATGGCTACACCTTC
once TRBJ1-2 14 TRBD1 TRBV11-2 CASSRAGGPYGYTF TGTGCCAGCAGCAGGGCAGGGGGACCCTATGGCTACACCTTC
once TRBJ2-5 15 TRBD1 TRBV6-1 CASLHPGTVGETQYF TGTGCCAGCCTCCACCCCGGGACAGTGGGTGAGACCCAGTACTTC
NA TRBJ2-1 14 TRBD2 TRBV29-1 CSGEGVTSYNEQFF TGCAGCGGGGAGGGTGTGACAAGCTACAATGAGCAGTTCTTC
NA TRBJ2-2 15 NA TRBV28 CASMVGRPNTGELFF TGTGCCAGCATGGTCGGGCGCCCGAACACCGGGGAGCTGTTTTTT
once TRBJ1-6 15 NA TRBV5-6 CASSLAQVYNSPLHF TGTGCCAGCAGCCTCGCCCAGGTGTATAATTCACCCCTCCACTTT
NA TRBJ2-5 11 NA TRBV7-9 CASSPGETQYF TGTGCCAGCAGTCCCGGCGAGACCCAGTACTTC
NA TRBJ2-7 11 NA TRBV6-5 CASSRSYEQYF TGTGCCAGCAGTCGATCCTACGAGCAGTACTTC
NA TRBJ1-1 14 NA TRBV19 CASSISRVRTEAFF TGTGCCAGTAGTATTTCCAGGGTGAGGACTGAAGCTTTCTTT
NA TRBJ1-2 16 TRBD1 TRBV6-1 CASSVGTGPLFYGYTF TGTGCCAGCAGTGTAGGGACAGGGCCCCTCTTCTATGGCTACACCTTC
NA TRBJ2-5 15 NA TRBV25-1 CASSESASGQETQYF TGTGCCAGCAGTGAATCAGCCAGCGGACAAGAGACCCAGTACTTC
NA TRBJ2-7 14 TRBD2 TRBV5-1 CASSLRGVSYEQYF TGCGCCAGCAGCTTGCGGGGGGTAAGCTACGAGCAGTACTTC
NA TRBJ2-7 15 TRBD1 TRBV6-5 CASSYRDRRSYEQYF TGTGCCAGCAGTTACCGGGACAGACGCTCCTACGAGCAGTACTTC
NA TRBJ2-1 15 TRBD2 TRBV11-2 CASSPSQAGVGEQFF TGTGCCAGCAGCCCTTCCCAGGCGGGAGTGGGTGAGCAGTTCTTC
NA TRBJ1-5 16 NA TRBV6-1 CASSERGGVGNQPQHF TGTGCCAGCAGTGAACGGGGTGGGGTCGGCAATCAGCCCCAGCATTTT
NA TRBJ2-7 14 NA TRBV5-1 CASSLERQPGEQYF TGCGCCAGCAGCTTGGAAAGACAGCCTGGCGAGCAGTACTTC
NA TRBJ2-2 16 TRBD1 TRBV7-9 CASSFSGQGNTGELFF TGTGCCAGCAGCTTCTCGGGACAGGGTAACACCGGGGAGCTGTTTTTT
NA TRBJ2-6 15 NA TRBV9 CASSVQGSGANVLTF TGTGCCAGCAGCGTCCAGGGGAGTGGGGCCAACGTCCTGACTTTC
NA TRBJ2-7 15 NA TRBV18 CASSPPLGSAYEQYF TGTGCCAGCTCACCACCACTAGGGTCCGCCTACGAGCAGTACTTC
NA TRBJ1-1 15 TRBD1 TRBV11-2 CASSSIRMDRVEAFF TGTGCCAGCAGCTCAATACGTATGGACAGGGTTGAAGCTTTCTTT
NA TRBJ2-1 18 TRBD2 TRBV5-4 CASNSWALAGEGPNEQFF TGTGCCAGCAACTCTTGGGCGCTAGCGGGAGAAGGGCCCAATGAGCAGTTCTTC